What follows describes a single T cell receptor (beta chain). This sample was included in a study of blood T cell repertoires in COVID-19. Trimming took 4 bases from V and 3 from J; bases not matched to a gene: 10. Germline-derived CDR1 and CDR2 are SGDLS and YYNGEE. The CDR3 is 16 residues long. As originally analysed: Reference gene primer amplification gave nucleated cell count estimates. Data came from immunoSEQ multiplex PCR; TCRdb stores just in-frame clones and leaves some out. V, J and clone size reflect that table, while D and trimming were determined from the DNA. The data show about 19,000 clones, 82% seen once.

Source material: peripheral blood. The sequence came from a human donor in a cohort sampled during active COVID-19. This chain links TRBV9 with TRBJ2-5; 9 bases map to TRBD1. The CDR3 is CASSFRPGTGKETQYF. The CDR3 region has the DNA TGTGCCAGCAGCTTCCGCCCCGGGACAGGGAAAGAGACCCAGTACTTC.